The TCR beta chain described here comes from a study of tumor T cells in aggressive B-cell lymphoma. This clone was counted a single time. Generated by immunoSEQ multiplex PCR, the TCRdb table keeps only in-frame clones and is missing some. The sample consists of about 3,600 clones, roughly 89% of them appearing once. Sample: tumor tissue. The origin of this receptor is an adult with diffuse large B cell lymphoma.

This CDR3 is CASSKVGDSNSNQPQHF. The CDR3 coding sequence is TGTGCCAGCAGCAAAGTGGGGGACAGTAATAGCAATCAGCCCCAGCATTTT. The chain employs TRBV21-1 and TRBJ1-5; the table's D call, TRBD1, has no DNA check behind it. TRBV21-1 is designated a pseudogene. The CDR3 is 17 amino acids.